Given below is one TCR beta chain in context. Original methodology: Reference gene primer amplification in the assay estimated nucleated cell counts. Assay: immunoSEQ multiplex PCR; the TCRdb copy retains only in-frame clones and omits some. V and J calls and clone size are copied from that table; D and trimming were computed from the DNA. Of roughly 100,000 clones detected, roughly 90% appear once; the ten largest clones hold 1.9%. The data originate from a study of blood T cell repertoires in COVID-19. The CDR3 is 15 amino acids. Specimen: peripheral blood. The chain has TRBV21-1 and TRBJ2-1; the table calls TRBD1, which could not be checked here. TRBV21-1 is a listed pseudogene. The receptor was derived from a woman aged 45-65 years with COVID-19, enrolled during active disease. The CDR3: CASSKEGTGPNEQFF. For the CDR3, the DNA is TGTGCCAGCAGCAAAGAGGGGACAGGGCCCAATGAGCAGTTCTTC.